Presented here are 14 T cell receptor beta chains from one specimen sequenced in a study of blood T cell repertoires in COVID-19. The repertoire was sequenced with immunoSEQ multiplex PCR; TCRdb's copy has only in-frame clones and lacks some. The table records 140,000 or so clones, approximately 80% of them present only once. Sequences were obtained from peripheral blood. Every receptor here comes from a human donor in a cohort sampled during active COVID-19.

V gene TRBV9 combines with J gene TRBJ2-2, with D tentatively TRBD2 (5 bases). CDR1 and CDR2 from the germline V gene are SGDLS and YYNGEE. This CDR3 contains 15 residues. V dropped 0 bases and J dropped 4 bases, with 10 bases sitting between them. The CDR3 protein is CASSVVPEVTGELFF. In nucleotides, the CDR3 is TGTGCCAGCAGCGTAGTACCGGAGGTCACCGGGGAGCTGTTTTTT.

The chain uses TRBV2 and TRBJ2-1; 9 nucleotides match TRBD2. The CDR3 extends over 14 amino acids. The germline V gene encodes CDR1 SNHLY and CDR2 FYNNEI. J lost 6 bases, V lost 7 bases, and 7 bases had no gene match. The CDR3 here is CASTAGTSLNEQFF. CDR3 nucleotides: TGTGCCAGCACCGCGGGGACTAGCCTCAATGAGCAGTTCTTC.

V and J are TRBV9 and TRBJ2-6; TRBD1 matches 7 bases. The trim removed 4 bases at V and 1 base at J, leaving 5 bases unmatched. Germline V CDR1 and CDR2: SGDLS, YYNGEE. The CDR3 runs to 16 residues. The CDR3 region is CASSPGTDSGANVLTF. DNA of the CDR3: TGTGCCAGCAGCCCCGGGACAGATTCTGGGGCCAACGTCCTGACTTTC.

V usage is TRBV5-6 and J usage is TRBJ1-2; 8 bases are a match to TRBD1. The trim removed 4 bases at V and 8 bases at J, leaving 7 bases unmatched. In germline, CDR1 is SGHDT, CDR2 YYEEEE. CDR3 length: 13 amino acids. DNA of the CDR3: TGTGCCAGCAGCCCTGGACAGGGTCGAGGCTACACCTTC. Translation gives CASSPGQGRGYTF.

CDR3 nucleotides: TGTGCCACCAGCAGAGAAATGACCGGGACAGGGCTAGAGACCCAGTACTTC. It specifies CATSREMTGTGLETQYF. The chain couples TRBV15 to TRBJ2-5, with 9 bases fitting TRBD1. This CDR3 spans 17 amino acids. V trimming: 0 bases; J trimming: 4 bases; junction bases outside the gene matches: 9. Germline values: CDR1 LNHNV, CDR2 YYDKDF (reference sequence).

The V gene is TRBV12-3 or TRBV12-4, the J gene TRBJ2-3; tentative D call: TRBD2 (6 bases). The CDR3 totals 12 residues. V lost 4 bases and J 4 bases, leaving 6 bases between the germline ends. CDR3 protein: CASSWGADTQYF. CDR3 nucleotides: TGTGCCAGCAGTTGGGGGGCAGATACGCAGTATTTT.

This clone was seen a few times. DNA of the CDR3: TGTGCCATCAGTGGGGAGGGGGGCGAAGACGAGCAGTACTTC. Translating gives CAISGEGGEDEQYF. The rearrangement links TRBV10-3 to TRBJ2-7; D is perhaps TRBD2 (7 bases). Trimming shortened V by 4 bases and J by 5 bases, and 15 bases separated the two germline ends. CDR1 and CDR2 (germline): ENHRY, SYGVKD. CDR3 length: 14 residues.

The rearrangement uses TRBV19 and TRBJ1-1; D unresolved. There are 13 residues in the CDR3. Trimming shortened V by 6 bases and J by 4 bases, and 12 bases separated the two germline ends. Germline loops: CDR1 LNHDA, CDR2 SQIVND (reference sequence). DNA for the CDR3: TGTGCCAGTAGCACCGAGGCGGGCACTGAAGCTTTCTTT. Encoded protein: CASSTEAGTEAFF.

The CDR3 DNA is TGTGCCAGCAGCTTGGAGCGGCACAATGAGCAGTTCTTC. It yields the protein CASSLERHNEQFF. The V call is TRBV7-3, the J call TRBJ2-1; a possible D gene is TRBD2 (5 bases). The CDR3 consists of 13 residues. Germline loops: CDR1 SGHTA, CDR2 FQGTGA. Trimming took off 3 bases at V and 5 bases at J, with 8 bases between the two ends. The entire variable domain, with the rest obtained from reference TRBV7-3 and TRBJ2-1, is as follows: GAGVSQTPSNKVTEKGKYVELRCDPISGHTALYWYRQSLGQGPEFLIYFQGTGAADDSGLPNDRFFAVRPEGSVSTLKIQRTERGDSAVYLCASSLERHNEQFFGPGTRLTVL.

The rearrangement uses TRBV27 and TRBJ1-2; 7 bases fit TRBD1. This CDR3 spans 13 amino acids. Germline values: CDR1 MNHEY, CDR2 SMNVEV (reference sequence). The trim removed 5 bases at V and 8 bases at J, leaving 8 bases unmatched. The chain's CDR3 is CASSPNSRGGYTF. In nucleotides, the CDR3 is TGTGCCAGCAGTCCGAATAGCAGGGGGGGCTACACCTTC.

The genes are TRBV7-3 and TRBJ2-1; TRBD2 matches 15 bases. Germline assignment: CDR1 SGHTA and CDR2 FQGTGA. The CDR3 sequence is 15 residues long. With V trimmed by 5 bases and J by 13 bases, 9 bases remained unmatched. The CDR3 DNA follows: TGTGCCAGCAGCGCCACCGGGACTAGCGGGGGGCAACAGTTCTTC. It is translated as CASSATGTSGGQQFF.

The genes are TRBV7-2 and TRBJ2-1; possibly TRBD2 for D (5 bases). V lost 4 bases and J 6 bases, leaving 16 bases between the germline ends. The CDR3 is 15 residues long. CDR1 SGHTA and CDR2 FQGNSA come from the germline V gene. CDR3 in amino acids: CASSSPTSSINEQFF. The CDR3 DNA reads TGTGCCAGCAGCTCGCCTACTTCTAGCATCAATGAGCAGTTCTTC. Full variable domain (rest looked up from reference TRBV7-2 and TRBJ2-1): GAGVSQSPSNKVTEKGKDVELRCDPISGHTALYWYRQSLGQGLEFLIYFQGNSAPDKSGLPSDRFSAERTGGSVSTLTIQRTQQEDSAVYLCASSSPTSSINEQFFGPGTRLTVL.

The J gene is TRBJ1-3, the V gene TRBV6-1; D gene unclear. V lost 3 bases, J lost 7 bases, and 13 bases lay in between. The CDR3 covers 14 residues. Germline values: CDR1 MNHNS, CDR2 SASEGT. This chain's CDR3 is CASSDPGSSNTIYF. DNA of the CDR3: TGTGCCAGCAGTGACCCAGGCTCGTCCAACACCATATATTTT.

The V and J genes are TRBV5-4 and TRBJ2-5, with a possible D match to TRBD2 (6 bases). The CDR3 runs 16 residues. CDR1 and CDR2 (germline): SGHNT, YYREEE (reference sequence). Trimming pared 4 bases from V and 2 bases from J, leaving 18 bases between. For the CDR3, the DNA is TGTGCCAGCAGCCTAGGACCTGGGGGGACTCAAGAGACCCAGTACTTC. Translated, it gives CASSLGPGGTQETQYF.